These 20 T cell receptor beta chains came from one sample sequenced in a study of blood T cell repertoires in COVID-19. The protocol was immunoSEQ multiplex PCR, while the TCRdb copy is restricted to in-frame clones and leaves out a portion. The sample shows about 170,000 clones, 88% of them seen only once. The sequenced sample was peripheral blood. The receptors stem from a man aged 50 to 60 who had recovered from COVID-19.

V gene TRBV27 combines with J gene TRBJ1-2; a weak D match, TRBD1 (5 bases). Trimming left V 3 bases short and J 6 bases short, with 11 bases between. The germline gives CDR1 MNHEY, CDR2 SMNVEV (reference sequence). This CDR3 is 13 amino acids long. This CDR3 reads CASSLAGVHGYTF. The DNA for the CDR3 is TGTGCCAGCAGTTTGGCGGGGGTTCATGGCTACACCTTC.

The chain joins TRBV7-2 to TRBJ2-5; D might be TRBD2 (6 bases). The CDR3 is 16 amino acids. The V end was cut by 1 base, the J end by 2 bases, with 14 bases between. Germline V gene lookup returns CDR1 SGHTA and CDR2 FQGNSA. In DNA form, the CDR3 reads TGTGCCAGCAGCTTAGATCGTTGGCGGGGACAAGAGACCCAGTACTTC. It encodes CASSLDRWRGQETQYF.

The gene calls are TRBV5-6 and TRBJ1-4; 10 bases map to TRBD1. Per germline, CDR1 SGHDT and CDR2 YYEEEE. The CDR3 contains 18 residues. Trimming cost V 5 bases and J 0 bases; bases outside gene matches: 10. The CDR3 coding sequence is TGTGCCAGCAGGACCAACCGGGACAGGGGACCAACTAATGAAAAACTGTTTTTT. This gives the protein CASRTNRDRGPTNEKLFF. Based on the CDR3 plus reference TRBV5-6 and TRBJ1-4, the full variable domain is DAGVTQSPTHLIKTRGQQVTLRCSPKSGHDTVSWYQQALGQGPQFIFQYYEEEERQRGNFPDRFSGHQFPNYSSELNVNALLLGDSALYLCASRTNRDRGPTNEKLFFGSGTQLSVL.

As for this clone: The junction differs from germline at one of its ends, possibly a read error. V usage is TRBV2 and J usage is TRBJ2-7; TRBD1 matches at 9 bases. The germline gives CDR1 SNHLY, CDR2 FYNNEI. The CDR3 contains 14 residues. CDR3 in amino acids: CASTEQGANYEQYF. In DNA, the CDR3 is TGTGCCAGCACTGAACAGGGGGCGAACTACGAGCAGTACTTC.

This clone appeared a single time. This chain links TRBV28 with TRBJ2-2; the D is unclear. Germline V CDR1 and CDR2: MDHEN, SYDVKM. The ends were cut back, 3 bases at V and 1 base at J, with 6 bases in the middle. The CDR3 covers 14 residues. The CDR3 loop reads CASSFLGNTGELFF. For the CDR3, the DNA is TGTGCCAGCAGTTTTCTCGGGAACACCGGGGAGCTGTTTTTT. Full variable domain (remainder filled in from reference TRBV28 and TRBJ2-2): DVKVTQSSRYLVKRTGEKVFLECVQDMDHENMFWYRQDPGLGLRLIYFSYDVKMKEKGDIPEGYSVSREKKERFSLILESASTNQTSMYLCASSFLGNTGELFFGEGSRLTVL.

The chain uses TRBV7-9 and TRBJ2-3, with 9 bases that match TRBD2. The CDR3 spans 16 residues. V was pared by 1 base and J by 5 bases, with 7 bases of the junction left unmatched. Germline V gene sequence: CDR1 SEHNR, CDR2 FQNEAQ (reference sequence). CDR3 coding DNA: TGTGCCAGCAGCTTAGAGGGCGGGAGGGCCGGAGATACGCAGTATTTT. Translating gives CASSLEGGRAGDTQYF.

The rearrangement joins TRBV28 to TRBJ1-1, with 7 bases that match TRBD1. The J segment lost 1 base and the V segment lost 2 bases, leaving 1 base of the junction unmatched. Germline V gene data show CDR1 as MDHEN and CDR2 as SYDVKM. The CDR3 extends over 14 amino acids. CDR3 residues: CASSLGQANTEAFF. For the CDR3, the DNA is TGTGCCAGCAGTTTAGGACAGGCGAACACTGAAGCTTTCTTT.

CDR3: CASSPKDREIGETQYF. As DNA, the CDR3 is TGTGCCAGCTCACCCAAGGACAGGGAGATAGGAGAGACCCAGTACTTC. The chain combines TRBV18 with TRBJ2-5; 8 bases are a match to TRBD1. The CDR3 contains 16 residues. The V segment lost 3 bases and the J segment 4 bases; nucleotides outside the gene matches: 10. The V gene's germline CDR1 is KGHSH and CDR2 LQKENI.

This chain uses TRBV12-3 or TRBV12-4 with TRBJ2-4, with D possibly matching TRBD1 (5 bases). The CDR3 sequence is 13 residues long. Trimming took 7 bases from V and 9 from J, leaving 16 bases between them. The CDR3 nucleotides are TGTGCCAGCACTTTCAGGGTTGAAAGCATTCAGTACTTC. It is translated as CASTFRVESIQYF.

The chain combines TRBV5-5 with TRBJ1-5; 7 bases are a match to TRBD1. The CDR3 has 14 residues. The junction had 6 bases not matched to a gene; V was cut back by 5 bases and J by 4 bases. Germline lookup yields CDR1 SGHKS and CDR2 YYEKEE (reference sequence). The CDR3 DNA sequence: TGTGCCAGCAGTTACAGGGGTTCGAATCAGCCCCAGCATTTT. As protein: CASSYRGSNQPQHF.

This chain joins TRBV5-4 and TRBJ2-5; TRBD2 agrees at 10 bases. Trimming at V came to 0 bases and at J to 5 bases, leaving 7 bases not matched to a gene. The germline CDR1 and CDR2 sequences are SGHNT and YYREEE (reference sequence). CDR3 length equals 16 residues. The CDR3 nucleotides read TGTGCCAGCAGCTTGGATCTAGCGGGGGCGCGGGAGACCCAGTACTTC. It encodes CASSLDLAGARETQYF. Combining the CDR3 with reference TRBV5-4 and TRBJ2-5 gives the whole variable domain ETGVTQSPTHLIKTRGQQVTLRCSSQSGHNTVSWYQQALGQGPQFIFQYYREEENGRGNFPPRFSGLQFPNYSSELNVNALELDDSALYLCASSLDLAGARETQYFGPGTRLLVL.

The V call is TRBV11-2, the J call TRBJ1-2, with TRBD1 identical over 10 bases. CDR3 length: 15 residues. V trimming: 5 bases; J trimming: 4 bases; junction bases outside the gene matches: 7. Looked up from germline, CDR1 is SGHAT and CDR2 is FQNNGV. In DNA form, the CDR3 reads TGTGCCAGCAGCCTCGGACAGGGGGAGCGCTATGGCTACACCTTC. It specifies CASSLGQGERYGYTF. Complete variable domain (other parts from reference TRBV11-2 and TRBJ1-2): EAGVAQSPRYKIIEKRQSVAFWCNPISGHATLYWYQQILGQGPKLLIQFQNNGVVDDSQLPKDRFSAERLKGVDSTLKIQPAKLEDSAVYLCASSLGQGERYGYTFGSGTRLTVV.

V and J are TRBV19 and TRBJ1-5; a possible D gene is TRBD1 (5 bases). Germline V gene sequence: CDR1 LNHDA, CDR2 SQIVND (reference sequence). The CDR3 is 14 amino acids. V lost 3 bases and J lost 5, with 11 bases in between. This CDR3 is CASSIIQGYQPQHF. The CDR3, as DNA: TGTGCCAGTAGTATTATCCAGGGCTATCAGCCCCAGCATTTT.

The genes are TRBV11-2 and TRBJ2-5, with 8 bases matching TRBD1. The CDR3 has 15 residues. Germline V gene sequence: CDR1 SGHAT, CDR2 FQNNGV. V gave up 1 base and J gave up 4 bases; unmatched junction bases: 5. The DNA for the CDR3 is TGTGCCAGCAGCTTAGCAGGGGGCTTGGTAGAGACCCAGTACTTC. This sequence encodes CASSLAGGLVETQYF.

The chain combines TRBV6-2 or TRBV6-3 with TRBJ2-1, with 9 nucleotides matching TRBD2. The CDR3 is made up of 17 amino acids. Per the germline V gene, CDR1 is MNHEY and CDR2 is SVGEGT. V trimming: 0 bases; J trimming: 1 base; junction bases outside the gene matches: 4. In nucleotides, the CDR3 is TGTGCCAGCAGTTACTCCGGCCTAGCGGGATCCTACAATGAGCAGTTCTTC. Translated, it gives CASSYSGLAGSYNEQFF.

This sequence joins TRBV18 and TRBJ2-7, with TRBD1 matching over 8 bases. Germline V gene data show CDR1 as KGHSH and CDR2 as LQKENI. The CDR3 runs to 15 residues. Trimming cost V 1 base and J 6 bases; bases outside gene matches: 8. CDR3 residues: CASSPRTGSLSEQYF. The CDR3 DNA reads TGTGCCAGCTCACCACGGACAGGGAGTTTATCCGAGCAGTACTTC.

This clone has at least ten counts. This chain links TRBV27 with TRBJ2-3, with D possibly being TRBD2 (5 bases). The V gene's germline CDR1 is MNHEY and CDR2 SMNVEV (reference sequence). The CDR3 contains 15 residues. V lost 1 base and J 2 bases, leaving 10 bases between the germline ends. The chain's CDR3 is CASSLFPGNTDTQYF. Written as DNA, the CDR3 is TGTGCCAGCAGTTTATTCCCGGGGAACACAGATACGCAGTATTTT.

This chain links TRBV5-1 with TRBJ1-1, with D maybe TRBD1 (5 bases). Between the trimmed V and J ends, which lost 1 base and 5 bases, there was a span of 15 bases. This CDR3 region has 15 residues. CDR1 is SGHRS, CDR2 YFSETQ, per germline. The CDR3 region has the DNA TGCGCCAGCAGCTTGCCGCAGGGATCGGAGACTGAAGCTTTCTTT. This sequence encodes CASSLPQGSETEAFF.

The chain carries TRBV2 and TRBJ2-7; 8 nucleotides agree with TRBD1. Trimming cost V 7 bases and J 5 bases; bases outside gene matches: 10. The germline V gene has CDR1 SNHLY and CDR2 FYNNEI. The CDR3 totals 14 residues. The CDR3: CASNTGQGVHEQYF. The DNA for the CDR3 is TGTGCCAGCAATACCGGACAGGGCGTCCACGAGCAGTACTTC. Looking up the rest from reference TRBV2 and TRBJ2-7 gives the full variable domain: EPEVTQTPSHQVTQMGQEVILRCVPISNHLYFYWYRQILGQKVEFLVSFYNNEISEKSEIFDDQFSVERPDGSNFTLKIRSTKLEDSAMYFCASNTGQGVHEQYFGPGTRLTVT.

V usage is TRBV6-1 and J usage is TRBJ1-3; 10 bases are shared with TRBD1. CDR1 MNHNS and CDR2 SASEGT come from the germline V gene. The CDR3 is 14 residues long. Unmatched junction bases numbered 4, after V lost 3 bases and J lost 8 bases. In DNA, the CDR3 is TGTGCCAGCAGTGAGGACAGGGGGACGGACACCATATATTTT. Amino acid sequence: CASSEDRGTDTIYF.